One T cell receptor beta chain is described in this entry. The data are from a study of blood T cells in healthy people across ages. Primers used in a second PCR of about 7 to 12 cycles were a sample-barcoded 5' primer and a J-beta primer mix. TCRdb ran MiXCR on the 5' RACE reads and lists one entry per CDR3 protein. This table holds about a million distinct CDR3 sequences, about 53% found once. This clonotype was sampled from a woman aged 55-75 years in good health. The sequenced sample was blood.

CDR3 protein: CASSELYKNEQFF. Written as DNA, the CDR3 is TGTGCCAGCAGTGAACTGTATAAGAATGAGCAGTTCTTC. This chain uses TRBV6-1 with TRBJ2-1; D is uncertain. CDR1 and CDR2 from the germline V gene are MNHNS and SASEGT. Between the trimmed V and J ends, which lost 2 bases and 7 bases, there was a span of 9 bases. The CDR3 length is 13 residues.